This TCR beta chain emerged from a study of blood T cell repertoires in COVID-19. Background on the study: The study drew acute and convalescent COVID-19 samples from the United States, Italy and Spain. From T cells, B-cell-depleted T cells, or PBMCs came the material, which was cDNA or gDNA.

In assigning cohorts, the study relied on participant-reported clinical history. The CDR3 spans 16 residues. Losses at the gene ends were 2 bases for V and 4 bases for J; bases not matched to a gene: 7. CDR1 MNHNY and CDR2 SVGAGI come from the germline V gene (reference sequence). Under the authors' procedure: Amplification from reference gene primers served as the basis for estimated nucleated cell counts. The repertoire was sequenced with immunoSEQ multiplex PCR; TCRdb's copy has only in-frame clones and lacks some. That table furnishes V, J and clone size, whereas the DNA furnished D and trimming. The sample consists of a few hundred thousand clones, roughly four fifths of them appearing once.

The rearrangement joins TRBV6-6 to TRBJ2-1; 8 bases fit TRBD2. The source is a woman between 45 and 65 years old who had recovered from COVID-19. The sequencing sample was made of PBMCs or T cells enriched from blood (not recorded which). This chain's CDR3 is CASSYQVAGPYNEQFF. CDR3 bases: TGTGCCAGCAGTTACCAGGTAGCGGGGCCTTACAATGAGCAGTTCTTC.